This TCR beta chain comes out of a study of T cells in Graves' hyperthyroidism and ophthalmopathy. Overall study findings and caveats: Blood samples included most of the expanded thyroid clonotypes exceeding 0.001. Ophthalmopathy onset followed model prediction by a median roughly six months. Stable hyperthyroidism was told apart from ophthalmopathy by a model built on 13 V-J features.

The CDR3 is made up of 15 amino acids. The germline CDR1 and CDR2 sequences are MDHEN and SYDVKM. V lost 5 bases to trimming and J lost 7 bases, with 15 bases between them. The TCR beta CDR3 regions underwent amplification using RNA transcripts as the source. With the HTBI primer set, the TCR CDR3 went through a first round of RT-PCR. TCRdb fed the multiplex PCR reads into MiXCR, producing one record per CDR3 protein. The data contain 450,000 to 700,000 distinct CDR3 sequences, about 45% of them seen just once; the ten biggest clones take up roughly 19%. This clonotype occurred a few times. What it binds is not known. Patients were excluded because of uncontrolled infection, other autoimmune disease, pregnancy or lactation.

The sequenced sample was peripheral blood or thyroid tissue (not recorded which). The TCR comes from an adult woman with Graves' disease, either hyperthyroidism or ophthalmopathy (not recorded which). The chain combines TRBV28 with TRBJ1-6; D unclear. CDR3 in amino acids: CASSLPLRRNSPLHF. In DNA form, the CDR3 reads TGTGCCAGCAGTCTACCTCTCAGAAGAAATTCACCCCTCCACTTT.